This T cell receptor beta chain was sequenced for a study of beta chain features in type 1 diabetes. General study points: The question left open here concerned HLA type influencing TCRB rearrangement. People with Type 1 diabetes carried modestly yet significantly shorter TCRB CDR3s in all four CD4+ subsets.

Germline CDR1 reads SGHTA; CDR2 reads FQGNSA. The CDR3 loop spans 13 amino acids. J gave up 5 bases and V 2 bases, and 1 base lay outside the gene matches. The investigators reverse transcribed all of the isolated RNA, so they sequenced expressed TCRB transcripts. Generated by immunoSEQ multiplex PCR, the TCRdb table keeps only in-frame clones and is missing some. The sample has roughly 300,000 clones; 13% to 15% are singletons. Purity exceeding 95% was reached by all sorted populations. This clone was seen only once. Its antigen is unknown. Sequencing used naive CD4+ T cells from blood. V and J are TRBV7-2 and TRBJ2-5; 8 bases match TRBD2. The source of this sequence is a man aged 30 to 45 with type 1 diabetes. DNA for the CDR3: TGTGCCAGCAGCTTAAGCGGGAGTGAGACCCAGTACTTC. This sequence encodes CASSLSGSETQYF.